These 29 T cell receptor beta chains came from one sample sequenced in a study of response to subunit inactivated influenza vaccine. TCRdb ran MiXCR on the RT-PCR reads and lists one entry per CDR3 protein. The table shows around 520,000 distinct CDR3 sequences, with less than 30% occurring only once. This sample comprised CD4+ T cells sorted from PBMCs, obtained 5 to 6 days after vaccination. The source is a man aged 50 to 59 who received an inactivated influenza vaccine.

This clonotype was observed a handful of times. The DNA for the CDR3 is TGTGCCAGCAGCTTAGAAGTAGGCTCTGAAGCTTTCTTT. This codes for CASSLEVGSEAFF. The rearrangement uses TRBV7-2 and TRBJ1-1; D call uncertain. In germline, CDR1 is SGHTA, CDR2 FQGNSA. The CDR3 consists of 13 residues. Trimming left V 1 base short and J 6 bases short, with 9 bases between.

This clonotype was observed a handful of times. This chain links TRBV15 with TRBJ2-1; no reliable D call. V was pared by 1 base and J by 8 bases, with 9 bases between. The CDR3 is 13 amino acids. In germline, CDR1 is LNHNV, CDR2 YYDKDF (reference sequence). The CDR3 reads CATSRAFSHEQFF. In nucleotides, the CDR3 is TGTGCCACCAGCAGAGCCTTTTCCCATGAGCAGTTCTTC.

This clonotype was seen ten or more times. The V gene is TRBV4-3, the J gene TRBJ2-3; 9 nucleotides line up with TRBD2. CDR3 length: 18 amino acids. With V trimmed by 0 bases and J by 4 bases, 11 bases remained unmatched. The germline CDR1 and CDR2 sequences are LGHNA and YSLEER. DNA of the CDR3: TGCGCCAGCAGCCAAGATCCCCTACTAGCGGGTAGGGCAGATACGCAGTATTTT. It codes for CASSQDPLLAGRADTQYF.

This clonotype was counted only a few times. The chain employs TRBV7-2 and TRBJ2-7; maybe TRBD2 (5 bases). CDR1 is SGHTA, CDR2 FQGNSA, per germline. Between the trimmed V and J ends, which lost 8 bases and 0 bases, there was a span of 14 bases. This CDR3 comprises 14 residues. The CDR3 DNA follows: TGTGCCAGCGGAAAGTCGGGGAGCTCCTACGAGCAGTACTTC. Amino acids: CASGKSGSSYEQYF.

This clonotype came up a few times. The chain has TRBV5-1 and TRBJ2-7, with TRBD1 identical over 7 bases. This CDR3 has 14 amino acids. Germline V gene lookup returns CDR1 SGHRS and CDR2 YFSETQ. Trimming at V came to 0 bases and at J to 4 bases, leaving 4 bases not matched to a gene. CDR3 region: CASSLDRGIYEQYF. CDR3 nucleotide sequence: TGCGCCAGCAGCTTGGACAGGGGCATATACGAGCAGTACTTC.

The CDR3 is CSASQLAGGHEQFF. Here the CDR3 DNA reads TGCAGTGCTAGTCAATTAGCGGGAGGACATGAGCAGTTCTTC. The V gene is TRBV20-1, the J gene TRBJ2-1; 10 bases match TRBD2. The CDR3 is made up of 14 amino acids. Unmatched junction bases numbered 7, after V lost 3 bases and J lost 8 bases. Germline assignment: CDR1 DFQATT and CDR2 SNEGSKA (reference sequence).

The V call is TRBV4-3, the J call TRBJ2-1; D perhaps matches TRBD2 (6 bases). V shed 11 bases and J shed 0 bases, with 14 bases lying between them. Looked up from germline, CDR1 is LGHNA and CDR2 is YSLEER. The CDR3 covers 14 residues. The CDR3 region is CAGTLAHSYNEQFF. The CDR3 DNA reads TGCGCCGGGACTCTAGCGCACTCCTACAATGAGCAGTTCTTC.

J is TRBJ2-4 and V is TRBV7-9, with D perhaps TRBD1 (5 bases). This CDR3 comprises 14 residues. The V end lost 5 bases, the J end lost 3 bases, and 11 bases lay between the germline ends. CDR1 and CDR2 from the germline V gene are SEHNR and FQNEAQ (reference sequence). CDR3 nucleotide sequence: TGTGCCAGCAGCCCAGGGATAAGCAAAAACATTCAGTACTTC. Amino acid sequence: CASSPGISKNIQYF.

The chain links TRBV6-2 or TRBV6-3 to TRBJ2-1, with 10 bases aligning to TRBD2. V was pared by 5 bases and J by 4 bases, with 8 bases of the junction left unmatched. Germline V gives CDR1 MNHEY, CDR2 SVGEGT. The CDR3 extends over 16 amino acids. CDR3 sequence: CASSRAGGPRYNEQFF. CDR3 nucleotide sequence: TGTGCCAGCAGTCGAGCGGGAGGGCCCCGATACAATGAGCAGTTCTTC.

This clonotype came up a few times. This sequence joins TRBV12-3 or TRBV12-4 and TRBJ2-2; D may match TRBD1 or TRBD2 (5 bases each). V lost 5 bases and J 5 bases, leaving 18 bases between the germline ends. The CDR3 runs 16 residues. The CDR3 loop reads CASSPLWGMGTGELFF. The DNA of the CDR3 is TGTGCCAGCAGTCCCCTTTGGGGGATGGGAACCGGGGAGCTGTTTTTT.

Only a few counts were recorded for this clonotype. The chain has TRBV10-3 and TRBJ2-5; 8 positions agree with TRBD2. Germline V gene data show CDR1 as ENHRY and CDR2 as SYGVKD. J was trimmed by 4 bases and V by 10 bases; bases with no gene match: 23. The CDR3 extends over 18 amino acids. Here the CDR3 DNA reads TGTGCCACACGCGGATACGGGCTTAGCGGGATAAGGGGAGAGACCCAGTACTTC. As protein: CATRGYGLSGIRGETQYF.

This clonotype was seen only a few times. The chain carries TRBV11-1 and TRBJ2-1; 8 nucleotides agree with TRBD2. Trimming took 5 bases from V and 9 from J; bases not matched to a gene: 3. The CDR3 contains 12 residues. Germline-derived CDR1 and CDR2 are SGHAT and FQDESV (reference sequence). Written as DNA, the CDR3 is TGTGCCAGCAGCCGGACTAGCATTGAGCAGTTCTTC. Amino acids: CASSRTSIEQFF.

The chain uses TRBV4-2 and TRBJ1-1; D perhaps matches TRBD1 (5 bases). This CDR3 spans 13 amino acids. Germline loops: CDR1 LGHNA, CDR2 YNFKEQ. Trimming took 0 bases from V and 5 from J, leaving 7 bases between them. This chain's CDR3 is CASSQEGVTEAFF. CDR3 nucleotides: TGTGCCAGCAGCCAAGAGGGGGTTACTGAAGCTTTCTTT.

This clonotype appeared a few times. The V and J genes are TRBV7-2 and TRBJ2-5; 16 nucleotides align to TRBD2. V trimming: 6 bases; J trimming: 5 bases; junction bases outside the gene matches: 9. Per the germline V gene, CDR1 is SGHTA and CDR2 is FQGNSA. This CDR3 has 17 residues. CDR3 sequence (DNA): TGTGCCAGCAGTTCCGGGACTAGCGGGGGGGCCTGGGAGACCCAGTACTTC. It is translated as CASSSGTSGGAWETQYF.

This clonotype turned up a few times. The rearrangement links TRBV24-1 to TRBJ2-2, with D uncertain. CDR1 KGHDR and CDR2 SFDVKD come from the germline V gene. The CDR3 has 14 amino acids. With 1 base removed from V and 5 bases from J, the gap between germline ends came to 7 bases. The CDR3 sequence: CATSDFSGTGELFF. CDR3 in DNA: TGTGCCACCAGTGATTTCTCCGGAACCGGGGAGCTGTTTTTT.

The V and J genes are TRBV7-9 and TRBJ2-1, with D maybe TRBD2 (6 bases). There are 16 residues in the CDR3. V was pared by 0 bases and J by 7 bases, with 16 bases between. Germline assignment: CDR1 SEHNR and CDR2 FQNEAQ (reference sequence). The CDR3 nucleotides read TGTGCCAGCAGCTTAGCCCTCGCGGGACGGGAGAATGAGCAGTTCTTC. This codes for CASSLALAGRENEQFF.

This clonotype was detected only a few times. The V gene is TRBV28, the J gene TRBJ2-7; no firm D call. The V end was cut by 5 bases, the J end by 2 bases, with 13 bases between. Germline V CDR1 and CDR2: MDHEN, SYDVKM. This CDR3 comprises 14 residues. DNA of the CDR3: TGTGCCAGCAGTAGTACTTGGTCGCCCTACGAGCAGTACTTC. It yields the protein CASSSTWSPYEQYF.

This clonotype was seen more than once but under ten times. This chain uses TRBV7-2 with TRBJ2-2; 7 positions agree with TRBD2. The ends lost 1 base at V and 6 bases at J; junction bases unmatched: 8. The CDR3 loop spans 16 amino acids. Germline CDR1 and CDR2: SGHTA and FQGNSA. The CDR3 coding sequence is TGTGCCAGCAGCTTAGAGGGACTACCAAGGTCCGGGGAGCTGTTTTTT. Translated: CASSLEGLPRSGELFF.

The chain carries TRBV20-1 and TRBJ2-7; tentatively, D is TRBD2 (6 bases). Germline V gene lookup returns CDR1 DFQATT and CDR2 SNEGSKA (reference sequence). There are 14 residues in the CDR3. The CDR3 sequence: CSLSRRDGAYEQYF. As DNA, the CDR3 is TGCAGCCTCTCAAGGAGGGACGGTGCCTACGAGCAGTACTTC.

The rearrangement uses TRBV28 and TRBJ1-4; possible D gene TRBD1, 5 bases. V was pared by 4 bases and J by 12 bases, with 18 bases between. This CDR3 is built from 14 residues. Germline-derived CDR1 and CDR2 are MDHEN and SYDVKM. Here the CDR3 DNA reads TGTGCCAGCAGTTCTCCCGGGACGCTCGTGGAACTGTTTTTT. This encodes CASSSPGTLVELFF.

The rearrangement uses TRBV5-1 and TRBJ2-5; the D gene is possibly TRBD2 (6 bases). V shed 9 bases and J shed 5 bases, with 20 bases lying between them. CDR3 size: 14 residues. CDR1 is SGHRS and CDR2 is YFSETQ in the germline V gene. CDR3 sequence reads: CATSQRRGLETQYF. The CDR3 nucleotides are TGCGCCACCTCCCAACGGAGGGGTCTGGAGACCCAGTACTTC.

The rearrangement uses TRBV3-1 and TRBJ1-4; D remains unclear. The length of the CDR3 is 13 residues. Germline values: CDR1 LGHDT, CDR2 YNNKEL (reference sequence). Trimming pared 1 base from V and 8 bases from J, leaving 8 bases between. The DNA of the CDR3 is TGTGCCAGCAGCCAAGTTAACGTCGAAAAACTGTTTTTT. It yields the protein CASSQVNVEKLFF. The variable domain in full, with the rest retrieved from reference TRBV3-1 and TRBJ1-4, is DTAVSQTPKYLVTQMGNDKSIKCEQNLGHDTMYWYKQDSKKFLKIMFSYNNKELIINETVPNRFSPKSPDKAHLNLHINSLELGDSAVYFCASSQVNVEKLFFGSGTQLSVL.

This clonotype has a handful of counts. The chain is built from TRBV20-1 and TRBJ2-4, with 10 bases matching TRBD1. Germline-derived CDR1 and CDR2 are DFQATT and SNEGSKA (reference sequence). V gave up 7 bases and J gave up 7 bases; unmatched junction bases: 13. The CDR3 has 15 residues. CDR3 coding DNA: TGCAGTGTACCCGGGACAGGGGTCCGGTGGAACATTCAGTACTTC. Amino acid sequence: CSVPGTGVRWNIQYF.

In its sample, this clonotype was seen a few times. The chain recombines TRBV20-1 with TRBJ2-1; D remains unclear. V lost 6 bases to trimming and J lost 0 bases, with 12 bases between them. This CDR3 region has 14 residues. CDR1 and CDR2 (germline): DFQATT, SNEGSKA (reference sequence). The CDR3, as DNA: TGCAGTGCATCAGATATAGACTCCTACAATGAGCAGTTCTTC. Translating gives CSASDIDSYNEQFF.

There are a few counts of this clonotype. The rearrangement links TRBV4-2 to TRBJ1-3; D gene uncertain. V shed 0 bases and J shed 3 bases, with 9 bases lying between them. The germline V gene encodes CDR1 LGHNA and CDR2 YNFKEQ. The CDR3 runs to 15 residues. The CDR3 coding sequence is TGTGCCAGCAGCCAAGATATTGGATATGGAAACACCATATATTTT. The encoded protein is CASSQDIGYGNTIYF.

The V call is TRBV20-1, the J call TRBJ2-1; 10 nucleotides line up with TRBD2. Trimming at V came to 1 base and at J to 8 bases, leaving 5 bases not matched to a gene. The CDR3 covers 14 residues. Germline CDR1 reads DFQATT; CDR2 reads SNEGSKA (reference sequence). CDR3: CSARASGGWDEQFF. The CDR3 DNA sequence: TGCAGTGCTAGAGCTAGCGGGGGCTGGGATGAGCAGTTCTTC.

With regard to this clonotype: A junction end diverges from the germline sequence, so it may reflect a read error. This sequence joins TRBV2 and TRBJ2-3, with 8 positions matching TRBD2. Germline V gives CDR1 SNHLY, CDR2 FYNNEI. The CDR3 loop spans 15 amino acids. CDR3 DNA sequence: TGTGCCAGCAGTGCCCAGCGGGGGAGCACACATACGCAGTATTTT. Residues: CASSAQRGSTHTQYF. The full variable domain, completed using reference TRBV2 and TRBJ2-3, is EPEVTQTPSHQVTQMGQEVILRCVPISNHLYFYWYRQILGQKVEFLVSFYNNEISEKSEIFDDQFSVERPDGSNFTLKIRSTKLEDSAMYFCASSAQRGSTHTQYFGPGTRLTVL.

V and J are TRBV29-1 and TRBJ2-7; D possibly corresponds to TRBD1 (6 bases). Trimming removed 3 bases at V and 6 bases at J, with 15 bases between. Germline V gene data show CDR1 as SQVTM and CDR2 as ANQGSEA. The CDR3 contains 13 residues. In nucleotides, the CDR3 is TGCAGCGTTGATGTGGGGGCGGCAAGCGAGCAGTACTTC. Amino acid sequence: CSVDVGAASEQYF.

V usage is TRBV19 and J usage is TRBJ1-5; no firm D call. Trimming cost V 5 bases and J 0 bases, with 11 bases left between them. The CDR3 has 15 amino acids. Germline V gives CDR1 LNHDA, CDR2 SQIVND (reference sequence). In DNA, the CDR3 is TGTGCCAGTAGTGCCCAGTACTATAGCAATCAGCCCCAGCATTTT. This codes for CASSAQYYSNQPQHF.